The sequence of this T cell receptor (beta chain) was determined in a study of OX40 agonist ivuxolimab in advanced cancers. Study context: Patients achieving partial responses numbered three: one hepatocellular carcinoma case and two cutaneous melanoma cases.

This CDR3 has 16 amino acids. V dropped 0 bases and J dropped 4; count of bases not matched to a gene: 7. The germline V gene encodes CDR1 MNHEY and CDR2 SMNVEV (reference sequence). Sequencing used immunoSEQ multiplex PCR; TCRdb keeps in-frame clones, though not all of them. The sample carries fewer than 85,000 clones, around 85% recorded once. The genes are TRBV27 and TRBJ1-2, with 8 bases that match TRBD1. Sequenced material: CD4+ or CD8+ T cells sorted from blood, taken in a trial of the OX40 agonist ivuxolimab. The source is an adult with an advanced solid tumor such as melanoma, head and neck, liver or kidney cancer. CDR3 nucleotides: TGTGCCAGCAGTTTATCGAGGGGGACAGGTCGCTATGGCTACACCTTC. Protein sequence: CASSLSRGTGRYGYTF.